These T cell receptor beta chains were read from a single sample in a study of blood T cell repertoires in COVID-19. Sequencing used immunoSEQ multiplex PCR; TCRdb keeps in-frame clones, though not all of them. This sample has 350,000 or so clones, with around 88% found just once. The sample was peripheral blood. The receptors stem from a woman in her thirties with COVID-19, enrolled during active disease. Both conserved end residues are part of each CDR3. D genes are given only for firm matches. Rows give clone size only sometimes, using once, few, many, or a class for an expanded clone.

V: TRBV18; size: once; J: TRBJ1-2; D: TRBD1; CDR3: CASSPDRGQHYGYTF; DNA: TGTGCCAGCTCGCCGGACAGGGGCCAACACTATGGCTACACCTTC
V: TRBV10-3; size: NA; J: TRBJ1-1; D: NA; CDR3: CAIKRENTEAFF; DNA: TGTGCCATCAAGAGGGAGAACACTGAAGCTTTCTTT
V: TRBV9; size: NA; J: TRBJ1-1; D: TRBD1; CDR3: CASSVGTGLTSEAFF; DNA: TGTGCCAGCAGCGTTGGGACAGGATTGACGTCTGAAGCTTTCTTT
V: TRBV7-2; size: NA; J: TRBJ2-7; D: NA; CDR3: CASSLKGAYEQYF; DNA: TGTGCCAGCAGTCTTAAAGGAGCCTACGAGCAGTACTTC
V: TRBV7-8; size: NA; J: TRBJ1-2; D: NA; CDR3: CASKGGLAYGYTF; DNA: TGTGCCAGCAAGGGCGGGCTTGCCTATGGCTACACCTTC
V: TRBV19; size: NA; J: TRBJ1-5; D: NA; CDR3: CASRKQGIRGQPQHF; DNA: TGTGCCAGTAGAAAACAGGGTATCAGGGGTCAGCCCCAGCATTTT
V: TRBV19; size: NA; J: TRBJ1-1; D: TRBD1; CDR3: CASGDRANTEAFF; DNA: TGTGCCAGCGGGGACAGGGCGAACACTGAAGCTTTCTTT
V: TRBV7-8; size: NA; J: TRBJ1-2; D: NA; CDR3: CASSSQGSGGYTF; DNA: TGTGCCAGCAGCTCCCAGGGGTCTGGCGGCTACACCTTC
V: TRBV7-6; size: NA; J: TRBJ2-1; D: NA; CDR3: CASSPAGGSSSYNEQFF; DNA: TGTGCCAGCAGCCCCGCCGGGGGTTCGAGCTCCTACAATGAGCAGTTCTTC
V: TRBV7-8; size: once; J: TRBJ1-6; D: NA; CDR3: CASSLQEGATNSPLHF; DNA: TGTGCCAGCAGCCTCCAGGAAGGGGCCACTAATTCACCCCTCCACTTT
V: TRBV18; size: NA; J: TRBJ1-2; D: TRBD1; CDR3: CASSPGQYYGYTF; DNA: TGTGCCAGCTCACCGGGACAGTACTATGGCTACACCTTC
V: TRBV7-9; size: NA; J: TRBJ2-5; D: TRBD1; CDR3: CASSPGTGVRETQYF; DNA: TGTGCCAGCAGCCCCGGGACAGGGGTGCGAGAGACCCAGTACTTC
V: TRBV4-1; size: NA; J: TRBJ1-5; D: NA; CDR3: CASSQGEQPQHF; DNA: TGCGCCAGCAGCCAAGGGGAGCAGCCCCAGCATTTT
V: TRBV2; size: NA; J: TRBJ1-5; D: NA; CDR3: CASSDPGDLNQPQHF; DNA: TGTGCCAGCAGTGACCCAGGGGACCTCAATCAGCCCCAGCATTTT
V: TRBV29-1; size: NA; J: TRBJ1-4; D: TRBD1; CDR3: CSAWDSNEKLFF; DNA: TGCAGCGCGTGGGACAGTAATGAAAAACTGTTTTTT
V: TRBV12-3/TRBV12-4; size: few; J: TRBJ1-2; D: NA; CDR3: CASSPAGYGYTF; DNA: TGTGCCAGCAGTCCCGCGGGGTATGGCTACACCTTC
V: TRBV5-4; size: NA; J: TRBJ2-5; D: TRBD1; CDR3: CASDRGETQYF; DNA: TGTGCCAGCGACAGGGGGGAGACCCAGTACTTC
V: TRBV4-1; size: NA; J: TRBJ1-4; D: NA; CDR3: CASSQGGNQKLFF; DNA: TGCGCCAGCAGCCAGGGGGGGAATCAAAAACTGTTTTTT
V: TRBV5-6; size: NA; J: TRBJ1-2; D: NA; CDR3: CASSSLRGINYGYTF; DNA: TGTGCCAGCAGCTCGCTCAGAGGGATTAACTATGGCTACACCTTC
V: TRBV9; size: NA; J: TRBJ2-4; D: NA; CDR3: CASSSSGIGGKNIQYF; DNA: TGTGCCAGCAGCTCCAGTGGTATAGGGGGCAAAAACATTCAGTACTTC
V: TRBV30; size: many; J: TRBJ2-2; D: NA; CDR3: CASTRETGELFF; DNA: TGTGCCTCTACCCGGGAAACCGGGGAGCTGTTTTTT
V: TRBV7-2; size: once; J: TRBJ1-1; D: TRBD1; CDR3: CASSFAPGTAGPEAFF; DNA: TGTGCCAGCAGCTTTGCCCCCGGGACAGCTGGTCCCGAAGCTTTCTTT
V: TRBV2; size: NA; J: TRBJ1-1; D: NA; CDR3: CASSGGSMNTEAFF; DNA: TGTGCCAGCAGTGGTGGCTCCATGAACACTGAAGCTTTCTTT
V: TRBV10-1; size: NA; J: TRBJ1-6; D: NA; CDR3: CASSVRRSSYNSPLHF; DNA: TGCGCCAGCAGTGTAAGGAGAAGCTCCTATAATTCACCCCTCCACTTT
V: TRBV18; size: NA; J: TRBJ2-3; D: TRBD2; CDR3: CASSLGTSGITDTQYF; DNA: TGTGCCAGCTCACTTGGGACTAGCGGAATCACAGATACGCAGTATTTT
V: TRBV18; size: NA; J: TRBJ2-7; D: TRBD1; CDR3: CASSIPGQGVYEQYF; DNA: TGTGCCAGCTCAATACCGGGACAGGGAGTCTACGAGCAGTACTTC
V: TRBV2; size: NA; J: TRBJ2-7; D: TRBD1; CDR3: CASKRTGVHEQYF; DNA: TGTGCCAGCAAAAGGACAGGTGTACACGAGCAGTACTTC
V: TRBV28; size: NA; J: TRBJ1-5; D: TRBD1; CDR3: CASSPDRGSNQPQHF; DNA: TGTGCCAGCAGCCCGGACAGGGGGAGCAATCAGCCCCAGCATTTT
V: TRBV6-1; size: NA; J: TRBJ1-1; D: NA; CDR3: CASSEDVGRNTEAFF; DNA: TGTGCCAGCAGTGAGGATGTGGGCCGGAACACTGAAGCTTTCTTT
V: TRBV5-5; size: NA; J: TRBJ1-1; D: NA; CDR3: CASSLTPGGNTEAFF; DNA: TGTGCCAGCAGCTTGACCCCCGGAGGAAACACTGAAGCTTTCTTT
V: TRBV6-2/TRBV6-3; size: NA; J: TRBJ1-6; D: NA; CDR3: CASSGLYNSPLHF; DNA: TGTGCCAGCAGCGGGCTCTATAATTCACCCCTCCACTTT
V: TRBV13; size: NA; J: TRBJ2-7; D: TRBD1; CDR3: CASSLADRAQYF; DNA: TGTGCCAGCAGCTTAGCGGACAGGGCGCAGTACTTC
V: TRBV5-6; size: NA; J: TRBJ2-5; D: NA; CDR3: CASSLSSVPSPETQYF; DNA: TGTGCCAGCAGCTTATCTAGCGTCCCCTCCCCAGAGACCCAGTACTTC
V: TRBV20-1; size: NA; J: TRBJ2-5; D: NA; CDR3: CSAGIGGPQYF; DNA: TGCAGTGCCGGAATCGGAGGCCCCCAGTACTTC
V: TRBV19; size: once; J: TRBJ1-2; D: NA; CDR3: CASSIGTATNYGYTF; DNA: TGTGCCAGTAGTATAGGGACAGCAACTAACTATGGCTACACCTTC
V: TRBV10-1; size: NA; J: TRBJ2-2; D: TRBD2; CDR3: CASSSGLDSGELFF; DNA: TGCGCCAGCAGTTCGGGACTAGATAGCGGGGAGCTGTTTTTT
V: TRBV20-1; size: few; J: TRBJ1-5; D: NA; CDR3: CSASRVKIGQPQHF; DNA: TGCAGTGCTAGTCGAGTCAAAATCGGTCAGCCCCAGCATTTT
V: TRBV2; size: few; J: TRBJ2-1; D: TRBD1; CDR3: CASSSGQDAEQFF; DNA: TGTGCCAGCAGTAGCGGACAGGACGCCGAGCAGTTCTTC
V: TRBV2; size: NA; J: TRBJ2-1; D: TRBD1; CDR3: CASVKDRGSNNEQFF; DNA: TGTGCCAGCGTCAAAGACAGGGGATCGAACAATGAGCAGTTCTTC
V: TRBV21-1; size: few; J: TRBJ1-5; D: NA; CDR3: CASSTPKPLTGTDVYSNQPQHF; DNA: TGTGCCAGCAGCACACCAAAGCCCCTCACCGGGACTGATGTTTATAGCAATCAGCCCCAGCATTTT
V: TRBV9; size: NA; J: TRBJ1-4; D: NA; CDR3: CASSVDSGEKLFF; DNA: TGTGCCAGCAGCGTAGATTCGGGTGAAAAACTGTTTTTT
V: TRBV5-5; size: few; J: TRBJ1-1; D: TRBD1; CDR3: CASSWQYRTGNTEAFF; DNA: TGTGCCAGCAGCTGGCAATACCGGACAGGGAACACTGAAGCTTTCTTT
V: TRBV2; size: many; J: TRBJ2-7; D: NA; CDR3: CASNPVGRGDLYEQYF; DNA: TGTGCCAGCAATCCCGTCGGCAGGGGGGATCTTTACGAGCAGTACTTC
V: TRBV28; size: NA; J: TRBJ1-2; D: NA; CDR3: CASSSASYPYGYTF; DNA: TGTGCCAGCAGTTCCGCGTCCTACCCCTATGGCTACACCTTC
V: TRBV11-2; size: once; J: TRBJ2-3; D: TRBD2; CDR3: CASSLSGLAGYADTQYF; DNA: TGTGCCAGCAGCTTAAGCGGACTAGCGGGGTATGCAGATACGCAGTATTTT
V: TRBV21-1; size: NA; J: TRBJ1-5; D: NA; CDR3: CASSKGQGEVAPQHF; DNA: TGTGCCAGCAGCAAAGGCCAGGGGGAAGTAGCGCCCCAGCATTTT
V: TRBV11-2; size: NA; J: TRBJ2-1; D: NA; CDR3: CASSLGRRETTYNEQFF; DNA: TGTGCCAGCAGCTTAGGCCGTCGGGAGACCACCTACAATGAGCAGTTCTTC
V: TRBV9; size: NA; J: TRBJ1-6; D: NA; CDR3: CASSEQSSYNSPLHF; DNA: TGTGCCAGCAGCGAACAGAGCTCCTATAATTCACCCCTCCACTTT
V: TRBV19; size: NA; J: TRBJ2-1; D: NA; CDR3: CASSDSPGNEQFF; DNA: TGTGCCAGTAGCGACTCCCCCGGGAATGAGCAGTTCTTC
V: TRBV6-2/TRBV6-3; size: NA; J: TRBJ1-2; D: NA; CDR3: CASSYGGSKRGGYTF; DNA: TGTGCCAGCAGTTACGGTGGGAGCAAGAGAGGTGGCTACACCTTC
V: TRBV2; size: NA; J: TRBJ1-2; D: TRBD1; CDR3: CASSSGTGNGYTF; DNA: TGTGCCAGCAGTTCGGGGACAGGCAATGGCTACACCTTC